The present T cell receptor (beta chain) was sequenced within a study of response to subunit inactivated influenza vaccine. Broader study findings: Each seasonal flu vaccination may recruit only limited new T cells, authors suggested.

As regards this clonotype: As yet, its antigen is unknown.

Using its own MiXCR run on the RT-PCR reads, TCRdb lists one record per CDR3 protein. The sample shows fewer than 700,000 distinct CDR3 sequences, 10% to 15% of them seen only once. The CDR3 has 13 amino acids. The J segment lost 1 base and the V segment lost 6 bases, leaving 2 bases of the junction unmatched. The germline V gene has CDR1 SQVTM and CDR2 ANQGSEA. The J gene is TRBJ2-3, the V gene TRBV29-1, with TRBD1 identical over 9 bases. The source of this sequence is a man aged 50-59 years who received an inactivated influenza vaccine. The input for sequencing was PBMCs from blood, taken around seven weeks after vaccination. In nucleotides, the CDR3 is TGCAGCGTGGGACAGGGTGGCACAGATACGCAGTATTTT. Translated: CSVGQGGTDTQYF.